The 11 T cell receptor beta chains below come from one sample, sequenced in a study of T cell responses to AZD1222 COVID-19 vaccine. Assay: immunoSEQ multiplex PCR; the TCRdb copy retains only in-frame clones and omits some. The table has approximately 76,000 clones, nearly 85% seen once. This specimen consisted of peripheral blood, obtained on day 0 of AZD1222 vaccination. These receptors came from an adult in good health.

The chain links TRBV30 to TRBJ2-5; tentatively, D is TRBD1 or TRBD2 (6 bases each). The CDR3 consists of 14 residues. V lost 3 bases to trimming and J lost 0 bases, with 11 bases between them. The germline gives CDR1 GTSNPN, CDR2 SVGIG (reference sequence). The CDR3 here is CAWSGGTYQETQYF. The DNA of the CDR3 is TGTGCCTGGAGCGGAGGGACATACCAAGAGACCCAGTACTTC.

CDR3 coding DNA: TGTGCCTGGAGTGCCCTGACAGTTGAAGCTTTCTTT. As protein: CAWSALTVEAFF. This chain joins TRBV30 and TRBJ1-1, with D tentatively TRBD1 (5 bases). V shed 1 base and J shed 7 bases, with 10 bases lying between them. The CDR3 runs 12 residues. In germline, CDR1 is GTSNPN, CDR2 SVGIG (reference sequence).

The chain combines TRBV15 with TRBJ1-1; no firm D call. This CDR3 region has 15 residues. Per the germline V gene, CDR1 is LNHNV and CDR2 is YYDKDF (reference sequence). V was cut by 8 bases and J by 3 bases, with 19 bases left in between. CDR3 sequence (DNA): TGTGCCACCGAAACGAGCTCCAAGCCGGACACTGAAGCTTTCTTT. Translation gives CATETSSKPDTEAFF.

The chain has TRBV18 and TRBJ2-7, with D maybe TRBD2 (6 bases). The CDR3 contains 13 residues. The V end was cut by 0 bases, the J end by 6 bases, with 9 bases between. Germline assignment: CDR1 KGHSH and CDR2 LQKENI. CDR3 DNA: TGTGCCAGCTCACCACCCGGACTATCCGAGCAGTACTTC. It specifies CASSPPGLSEQYF.

This chain uses TRBV2 with TRBJ2-2; no clear D gene. CDR3 length: 12 residues. Per germline, CDR1 SNHLY and CDR2 FYNNEI. V lost 3 bases, J lost 7 bases, and 6 bases lay in between. CDR3 region: CASSDEHGELFF. The CDR3 region has the DNA TGTGCCAGCAGTGACGAGCACGGGGAGCTGTTTTTT.

The genes are TRBV30 and TRBJ2-3; a possible D gene is TRBD2 (7 bases). The V gene's germline CDR1 is GTSNPN and CDR2 SVGIG (reference sequence). The V gene lost 3 bases and the J gene lost 6 bases, with 16 bases spanning the gap. The CDR3 has 14 amino acids. The CDR3 here is CAWSDGGPPDTQYF. CDR3 sequence (DNA): TGTGCCTGGAGCGACGGGGGGCCCCCGGATACGCAGTATTTT. The variable domain in full, with the rest retrieved from reference TRBV30 and TRBJ2-3, is SQTIHQWPATLVQPVGSPLSLECTVEGTSNPNLYWYRQAAGRGLQLLFYSVGIGQISSEVPQNLSASRPQDRQFILSSKKLLLSDSGFYLCAWSDGGPPDTQYFGPGTRLTVL.

The CDR3 DNA reads TGCAGTGCTAGACTAATAGATACGCAGTATTTT. This translates into CSARLIDTQYF. The chain recombines TRBV20-1 with TRBJ2-3; D not resolved. This CDR3 has 11 residues. Deletions cut 2 bases from V and 5 bases from J, with 5 bases between. In germline, CDR1 is DFQATT, CDR2 SNEGSKA (reference sequence).

Of note for this clone: Other DNA sequences in the sample encode the same CDR3. This rearrangement joins TRBV5-1 to TRBJ2-2, with D tentatively TRBD2 (6 bases). Trimming took 0 bases from V and 4 from J, leaving 10 bases between them. Germline lookup yields CDR1 SGHRS and CDR2 YFSETQ. The CDR3 runs 15 residues. The CDR3 DNA follows: TGCGCCAGCAGCTTGGGGCAGGGAGGCACCGGGGAGCTGTTTTTT. Translated: CASSLGQGGTGELFF.

The CDR3 region is CASSQGANQPQHF. Here the CDR3 DNA reads TGTGCCAGCAGTCAGGGGGCGAATCAGCCCCAGCATTTT. The chain uses TRBV2 and TRBJ1-5; 8 nucleotides line up with TRBD1. V shed 5 bases and J 4 bases; nucleotides not matched to a gene: 1. CDR3 size: 13 residues. Germline loops: CDR1 SNHLY, CDR2 FYNNEI.

This chain connects TRBV5-8 to TRBJ2-7; 13 bases agree with TRBD2. The V gene's germline CDR1 is SGHTS and CDR2 YDEGEE. Trimming took 4 bases from V and 9 from J; bases not matched to a gene: 10. The CDR3 length is 15 residues. The DNA for the CDR3 is TGTGCCAGCAGCAAACCGGGACTAGCGGGAAGGGGGCAGTACTTC. Encoded protein: CASSKPGLAGRGQYF.

The chain is built from TRBV6-1 and TRBJ1-1; D ambiguous. V was trimmed by 2 bases and J by 5 bases, leaving 9 bases between them. Per the germline V gene, CDR1 is MNHNS and CDR2 is SASEGT. This CDR3 comprises 13 residues. The CDR3 DNA is TGTGCCAGCAGTGAATTGGGAAATACTGAAGCTTTCTTT. It is translated as CASSELGNTEAFF.